The present TCR beta chain was sequenced within a study of blood T cell repertoires in COVID-19. For the study at large: COVID-19 samples, acute and convalescent, were from the United States, Italy and Spain. Sources were T cells, B-cell-depleted T cells, or PBMCs; the material itself was cDNA or gDNA.

TCRdb's copy holds only in-frame clones and misses some; the assay was immunoSEQ multiplex PCR. The sample consists of some 65,000 clones, over 75% of them appearing once. As for this clone: An end of the junction does not agree with germline; a read error may underlie this.

The CDR3 totals 16 residues. CDR1 is SGHAT and CDR2 is FQNNGV in the germline V gene. The chain employs TRBV11-2 and TRBJ1-1; 9 nucleotides align to TRBD1. The receptor was isolated from an older man with acute or convalescent COVID-19. The sequencing sample was made of peripheral blood. CDR3 region: CASSLGVGQGNSEAFF. The DNA of the CDR3 is TGTGCCAGCAGTTTAGGGGTGGGACAGGGAAATTCTGAAGCTTTCTTT. Full variable domain (outside the CDR3, taken from reference TRBV11-2 and TRBJ1-1): EAGVAQSPRYKIIEKRQSVAFWCNPISGHATLYWYQQILGQGPKLLIQFQNNGVVDDSQLPKDRFSAERLKGVDSTLKIQPAKLEDSAVYLCASSLGVGQGNSEAFFGQGTRLTVV.